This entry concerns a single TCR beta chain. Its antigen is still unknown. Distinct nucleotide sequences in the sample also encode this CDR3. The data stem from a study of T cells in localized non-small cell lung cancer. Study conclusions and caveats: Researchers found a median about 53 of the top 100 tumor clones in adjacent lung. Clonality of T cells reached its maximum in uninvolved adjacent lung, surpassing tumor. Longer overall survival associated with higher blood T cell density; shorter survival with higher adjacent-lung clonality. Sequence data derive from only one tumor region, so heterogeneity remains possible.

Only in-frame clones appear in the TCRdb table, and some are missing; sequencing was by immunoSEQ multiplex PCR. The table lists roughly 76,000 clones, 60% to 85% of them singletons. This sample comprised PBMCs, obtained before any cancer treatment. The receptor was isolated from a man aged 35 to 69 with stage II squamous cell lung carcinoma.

The CDR3 DNA is TGTGCCAGCAGGTTGGACCAGAGCTCCTACGAGCAGTACTTC. The encoded protein is CASRLDQSSYEQYF. The rearrangement joins TRBV6-1 to TRBJ2-7; D is uncertain. The CDR3 length is 14 residues. Germline loops: CDR1 MNHNS, CDR2 SASEGT. Trimming pared 6 bases from V and 0 bases from J, leaving 12 bases between.